This T cell receptor beta chain is from a study of T cells in Graves' hyperthyroidism and ophthalmopathy. General study results and limits: Blood also held most thyroid clonotypes expanded beyond 0.001.

The CDR3 covers 13 residues. Germline CDR1 and CDR2: SEHNR and FQNEAQ (reference sequence). There were TCR beta CDR3 regions amplified from RNA transcripts. HTBI primers were the set used in a first-round RT-PCR of the TCR CDR3. TCRdb reanalysed the multiplex PCR reads using MiXCR and keeps one entry per CDR3 protein. The table has hundreds of thousands of distinct CDR3 sequences, 15% to 20% seen once. Worth noting for this clonotype: What it binds is not known. One end of the junction is discordant with germline, which a read error may explain.

Every diagnosis used clinical symptoms, serum thyroxine and TRAb, thyroid ultrasound and orbital computed tomography. This sequence joins TRBV7-9 and TRBJ1-1; 7 positions match TRBD1. Sequencing used blood. The source of this sequence is a woman aged 25 to 39 with Graves' hyperthyroidism. Written as DNA, the CDR3 is TGTGCCGGCAGCCAGGGGACAGACACTGAAGCTTTCTTT. It specifies CAGSQGTDTEAFF.